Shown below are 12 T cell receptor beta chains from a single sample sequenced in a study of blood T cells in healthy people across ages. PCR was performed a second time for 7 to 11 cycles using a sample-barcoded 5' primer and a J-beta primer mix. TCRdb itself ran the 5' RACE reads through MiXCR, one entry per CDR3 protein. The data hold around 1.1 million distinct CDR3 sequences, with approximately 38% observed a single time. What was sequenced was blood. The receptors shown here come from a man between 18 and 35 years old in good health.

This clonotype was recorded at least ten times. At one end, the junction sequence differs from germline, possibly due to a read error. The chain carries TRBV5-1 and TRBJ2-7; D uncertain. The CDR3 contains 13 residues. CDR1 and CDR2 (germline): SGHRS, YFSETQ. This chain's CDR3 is CASSLGGTYEQYF. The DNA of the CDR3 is TGTGCCAGCAGCTTGGGCGGTACCTACGAGCAGTACTTC.

The CDR3 coding sequence is TGTGCCATCAGTGGGCAGGGCGAGCAGTACTTC. It translates to CAISGQGEQYF. The chain uses TRBV10-3 and TRBJ2-4, with D perhaps matching TRBD1 (5 bases). The DNA end is a closer match to TRBJ2-7, so the J assignment may be wrong. Germline values: CDR1 ENHRY, CDR2 SYGVKD. This CDR3 is built from 11 residues.

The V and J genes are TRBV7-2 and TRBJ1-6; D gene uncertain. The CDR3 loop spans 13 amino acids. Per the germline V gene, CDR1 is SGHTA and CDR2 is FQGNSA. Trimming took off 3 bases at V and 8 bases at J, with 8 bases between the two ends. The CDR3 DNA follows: TGTGCCAGCAGCTTGGAAAAGGATTCACCCCTCCACTTT. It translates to CASSLEKDSPLHF.

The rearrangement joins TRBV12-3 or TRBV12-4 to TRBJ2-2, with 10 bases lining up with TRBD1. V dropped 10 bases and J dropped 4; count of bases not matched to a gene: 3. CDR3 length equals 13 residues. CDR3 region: CATGQGGTGELFF. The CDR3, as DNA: TGTGCCACCGGACAGGGGGGCACCGGGGAGCTGTTTTTT.

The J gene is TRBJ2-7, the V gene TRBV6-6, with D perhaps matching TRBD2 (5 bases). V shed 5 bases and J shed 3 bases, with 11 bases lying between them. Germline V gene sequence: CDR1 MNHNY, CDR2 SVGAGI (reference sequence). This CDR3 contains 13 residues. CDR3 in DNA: TGTGCCAGCAGTGACGGAGGCCGCTACGAGCAGTACTTC. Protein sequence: CASSDGGRYEQYF.

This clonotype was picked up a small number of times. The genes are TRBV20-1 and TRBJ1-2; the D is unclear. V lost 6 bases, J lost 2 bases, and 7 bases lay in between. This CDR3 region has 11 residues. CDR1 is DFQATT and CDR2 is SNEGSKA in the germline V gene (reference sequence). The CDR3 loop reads CSARRNYGYTF. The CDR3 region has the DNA TGCAGTGCCCGACGGAACTATGGCTACACCTTC.

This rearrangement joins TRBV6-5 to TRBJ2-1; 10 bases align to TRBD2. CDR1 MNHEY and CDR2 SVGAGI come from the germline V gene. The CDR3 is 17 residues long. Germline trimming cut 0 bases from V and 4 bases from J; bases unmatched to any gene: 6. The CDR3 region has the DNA TGTGCCAGCAGTTACTCGAGGGTGACTAGCGGGTACAATGAGCAGTTCTTC. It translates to CASSYSRVTSGYNEQFF.

CDR3 sequence reads: CASSQLGIGDGYTF. CDR3 nucleotide sequence: TGTGCCAGCAGCCAACTCGGGATAGGCGATGGCTACACCTTC. The rearrangement links TRBV3-1 to TRBJ1-2, with D hard to call. Per germline, CDR1 LGHDT and CDR2 YNNKEL (reference sequence). Trimming stripped 2 bases from V and 6 bases from J, with 13 bases between. The CDR3 loop spans 14 amino acids. Full variable domain (rest looked up from reference TRBV3-1 and TRBJ1-2): DTAVSQTPKYLVTQMGNDKSIKCEQNLGHDTMYWYKQDSKKFLKIMFSYNNKELIINETVPNRFSPKSPDKAHLNLHINSLELGDSAVYFCASSQLGIGDGYTFGSGTRLTVV.

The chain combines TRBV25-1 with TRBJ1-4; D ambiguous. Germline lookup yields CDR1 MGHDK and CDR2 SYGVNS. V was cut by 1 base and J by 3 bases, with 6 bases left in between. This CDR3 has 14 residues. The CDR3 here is CASSEWVANEKLFF. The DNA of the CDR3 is TGTGCCAGCAGTGAATGGGTTGCTAATGAAAAACTGTTTTTT.

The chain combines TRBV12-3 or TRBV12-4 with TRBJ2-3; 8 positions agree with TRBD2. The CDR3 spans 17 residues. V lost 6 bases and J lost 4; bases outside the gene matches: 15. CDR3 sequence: CASRTRRRGTRADTQYF. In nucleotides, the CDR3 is TGTGCCAGCAGAACCCGAAGGCGGGGGACTAGAGCAGATACGCAGTATTTT.

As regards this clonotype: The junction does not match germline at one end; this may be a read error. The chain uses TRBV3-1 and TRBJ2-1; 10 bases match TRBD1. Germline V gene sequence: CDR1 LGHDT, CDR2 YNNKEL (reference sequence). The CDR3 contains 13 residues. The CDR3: CASIRQGANEQLF. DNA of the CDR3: TGTGCCAGCATTCGACAGGGGGCTAATGAGCAGTTGTTC.

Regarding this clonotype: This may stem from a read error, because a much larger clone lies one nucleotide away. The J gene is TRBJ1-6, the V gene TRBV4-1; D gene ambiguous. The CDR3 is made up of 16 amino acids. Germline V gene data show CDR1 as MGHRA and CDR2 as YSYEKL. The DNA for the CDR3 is TGCGCCGGCAGCCATCCGGGTCGGGATCCGAATTCACCCCTCCACTTT. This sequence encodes CAGSHPGRDPNSPLHF.